The source of this T cell receptor (beta chain) is a study of T-cell memory formation after mild COVID-19. The CDR3 has 14 residues. The V end was cut by 9 bases, the J end by 4 bases, with 18 bases between. Germline V gene data show CDR1 as ENHRY and CDR2 as SYGVKD. Each CDR3 protein gets one entry after TCRdb re-called the 5' RACE reads with MiXCR. The sample consists of roughly 260,000 distinct CDR3 sequences, roughly 17% of them appearing once. The sample taken for sequencing was PBMCs or a T cell subset sorted from them (not recorded which). The sequence derives from a man between 18 and 29 years old who had mild COVID-19 (a few samples of this study predate the infection). Cell type and time point are not known. The chain uses TRBV10-3 and TRBJ2-5, with D possibly being TRBD1 or TRBD2 (7 bases each). The CDR3 loop reads CAIWGGGSRETQYF. CDR3 bases: TGTGCCATTTGGGGAGGGGGCTCGCGAGAGACCCAGTACTTC.